The clone carrying this T cell receptor beta chain was seen a few times. Its target is not known. TCRdb's copy holds only in-frame clones and misses some; the assay was immunoSEQ multiplex PCR. The table records around 69,000 clones, more than 70% of them present only once. The data belong to a study of T cell responses to AZD1222 COVID-19 vaccine. Study-level results: No repertoire was sampled before or during the peak T cell response, only after it. Reports say nearly half of spike-specific TCRs go after unmutated variant regions. In a largely white British group with more females than males, clonal diversity was possibly underestimated.

The CDR3 is 15 amino acids. Per the germline V gene, CDR1 is LNHDA and CDR2 is SQIVND (reference sequence). Losses at the gene ends were 7 bases for V and 2 bases for J; bases not matched to a gene: 10. The gene calls are TRBV19 and TRBJ1-2; TRBD1 agrees at 7 bases. This clonotype originated in an adult in good health. Sequencing used peripheral blood, obtained on day 0 of AZD1222 vaccination. The CDR3 sequence is CASTSPGGSNYGYTF. The CDR3 coding sequence is TGTGCCAGTACCTCACCAGGGGGTTCCAACTATGGCTACACCTTC.